This T cell receptor beta chain was profiled in a study of blood T cell repertoires in COVID-19. Study as a whole: Acute and convalescent COVID-19 specimens originated in the United States, Italy and Spain.

Libraries were prepared by immunoSEQ multiplex PCR; TCRdb keeps only in-frame clonotypes and omits some of them. This repertoire shows over 200,000 clones, approximately 91% found once; its top ten account for 2% to 3%. The germline V gene encodes CDR1 SNHLY and CDR2 FYNNEI. Deletions cut 4 bases from V and 4 bases from J, with 13 bases between. CDR3 length: 14 residues. Sequenced input: peripheral blood. V gene TRBV2 combines with J gene TRBJ1-1, with D maybe TRBD1 (5 bases). The clonotype originates from a person between 18 and 35 years old with COVID-19, enrolled during active disease. CDR3 DNA: TGTGCCAGCAGTGGGTTCGGGGGGGGCACTGAAGCTTTCTTT. It is translated as CASSGFGGGTEAFF.